What follows are 16 T cell receptor beta chains derived from one specimen sequenced in a study of cytomegalovirus exposure and HLA in healthy donors. It was with 60 Vbeta and 13 Jbeta primers that the PCR ran. The assay was immunoSEQ multiplex PCR, and TCRdb's table has in-frame clones only and misses some. The table shows approximately 210,000 clones, with over 80% occurring only once. Material: PBMCs. Source of these receptors: a woman aged 45-60 years in good health and CMV-seropositive.

J is TRBJ1-1 and V is TRBV18; tentatively, D is TRBD1 (6 bases). Germline V gene sequence: CDR1 KGHSH, CDR2 LQKENI. The length of the CDR3 is 13 residues. V was pared by 4 bases and J by 1 base, with 7 bases between. The DNA for the CDR3 is TGTGCCAGCTCACAGGACAGGAACACTGAAGCTTTCTTT. It codes for CASSQDRNTEAFF.

The rearrangement uses TRBV5-4 and TRBJ1-1; possibly TRBD1 for D (5 bases). The CDR3 loop spans 15 amino acids. From germline, CDR1 is SGHNT and CDR2 YYREEE (reference sequence). V was clipped by 3 bases and J by 2 bases, with 14 bases between them. As DNA, the CDR3 is TGTGCCAGCAGCTGGAGGGCAGGGTTCAACACTGAAGCTTTCTTT. It encodes CASSWRAGFNTEAFF.

V is TRBV19 and J is TRBJ2-7; 7 bases are shared with TRBD1. Germline lookup yields CDR1 LNHDA and CDR2 SQIVND (reference sequence). V shed 5 bases and J 1 base; nucleotides not matched to a gene: 5. This CDR3 has 14 residues. The CDR3 bases are TGTGCCAGTAGTTTCCGGGACAGTTCCTACGAGCAGTACTTC. It is translated as CASSFRDSSYEQYF.

This sequence joins TRBV2 and TRBJ1-2; TRBD1 matches at 7 bases. The CDR3 length is 13 residues. The germline gives CDR1 SNHLY, CDR2 FYNNEI. V lost 7 bases to trimming and J lost 5 bases; unmatched junction nucleotides: 7. The CDR3 sequence: CASMERDRYGYTF. The CDR3 DNA reads as TGTGCCAGCATGGAACGGGACAGATATGGCTACACCTTC.

The chain couples TRBV5-1 to TRBJ2-3, with 9 nucleotides matching TRBD1. Germline loops: CDR1 SGHRS, CDR2 YFSETQ. CDR3 length: 16 residues. Germline trimming cut 3 bases from V and 4 bases from J; bases unmatched to any gene: 9. Here the CDR3 reads CASSSGKQGAPDTQYF. As DNA, the CDR3 is TGCGCCAGCAGCTCCGGGAAACAGGGGGCACCAGATACGCAGTATTTT.

This clone has a handful of counts. This chain links TRBV6-1 with TRBJ1-3; D remains ambiguous. V lost 4 bases and J lost 4, with 5 bases in between. This CDR3 contains 12 residues. CDR1 MNHNS and CDR2 SASEGT come from the germline V gene. For the CDR3, the DNA is TGTGCCAGCAGTGCGCAGGGAAACACCATATATTTT. Its translation is CASSAQGNTIYF.

The chain recombines TRBV2 with TRBJ1-4; D is unresolved. Per germline, CDR1 SNHLY and CDR2 FYNNEI. The length of the CDR3 is 10 residues. Between the trimmed V and J ends, which lost 7 bases and 8 bases, there was a span of 5 bases. The CDR3 region is CASMEEKLFF. The CDR3 DNA follows: TGTGCCAGCATGGAGGAAAAACTGTTTTTT.

This clone is labeled medium-sized. The chain couples TRBV2 to TRBJ2-7; D is perhaps TRBD2 (6 bases). This CDR3 comprises 13 residues. The V end lost 6 bases, the J end lost 2 bases, and 11 bases lay between the germline ends. The germline gives CDR1 SNHLY, CDR2 FYNNEI. The DNA for the CDR3 is TGTGCCAGCAGGGCGGGACTTACCTACGAGCAGTACTTC. Translated, it gives CASRAGLTYEQYF.

The chain joins TRBV5-1 to TRBJ2-7; 7 nucleotides line up with TRBD2. Trimming cost V 0 bases and J 2 bases; bases outside gene matches: 5. CDR1 and CDR2 (germline): SGHRS, YFSETQ. The CDR3 contains 15 residues. CDR3 DNA: TGCGCCAGCAGCTTGGCCGCTAGCGGACCCTACGAGCAGTACTTC. This gives the protein CASSLAASGPYEQYF.

The chain employs TRBV7-8 and TRBJ1-5, with 9 positions matching TRBD1. This CDR3 is built from 17 residues. The V gene end was trimmed by 1 base and the J gene end by 6 bases; junction bases not matched to a gene: 10. CDR1 is SGHVS, CDR2 FQNEAQ, per germline. This chain's CDR3 is CASSLGTGVGGGQPQHF. CDR3 nucleotide sequence: TGTGCCAGCAGCTTAGGGACAGGGGTTGGGGGGGGTCAGCCCCAGCATTTT.

The chain carries TRBV29-1 and TRBJ2-5; D possibly corresponds to TRBD2 (5 bases). The CDR3 covers 12 residues. CDR1 and CDR2 (germline): SQVTM, ANQGSEA. Trimming took 7 bases from V and 4 from J, leaving 13 bases between them. CDR3 nucleotide sequence: TGCAGCGCTTCTCGGGCGGGAGAGACCCAGTACTTC. Translated, it gives CSASRAGETQYF.

The gene calls are TRBV30 and TRBJ2-7; a possible D gene is TRBD2 (6 bases). The CDR3 runs to 12 residues. The germline V gene encodes CDR1 GTSNPN and CDR2 SVGIG (reference sequence). The V end lost 0 bases, the J end lost 3 bases, and 6 bases lay between the germline ends. The CDR3: CAWSVGLYEQYF. The DNA for the CDR3 is TGTGCCTGGAGTGTGGGACTCTACGAGCAGTACTTC.

The chain recombines TRBV5-1 with TRBJ2-7, with TRBD1 matching over 8 bases. CDR1 is SGHRS, CDR2 YFSETQ, per germline. V dropped 4 bases and J dropped 6; count of bases not matched to a gene: 9. The CDR3 length is 14 residues. The CDR3 DNA follows: TGCGCCAGCAGCATTCTCCAGGGGGCGCCCGAGCAGTACTTC. It is translated as CASSILQGAPEQYF.

V gene TRBV11-1 combines with J gene TRBJ2-5; the D gene is possibly TRBD1 (6 bases). Trimming removed 1 base at V and 5 bases at J, with 14 bases between. In germline, CDR1 is SGHAT, CDR2 FQDESV (reference sequence). The CDR3 consists of 15 residues. The CDR3 coding sequence is TGTGCCAGCAGCTTAGGTACCACAGGGCATGAGACCCAGTACTTC. Translation: CASSLGTTGHETQYF.

The V call is TRBV27, the J call TRBJ2-1; 11 bases map to TRBD1. The ends lost 5 bases at V and 9 bases at J; junction bases unmatched: 9. CDR3 length: 15 amino acids. The germline gives CDR1 MNHEY, CDR2 SMNVEV (reference sequence). As DNA, the CDR3 is TGTGCCAGCAGTGGGACAGGGGGTGTATACGGTGAGCAGTTCTTC. Translated: CASSGTGGVYGEQFF.

About this clone: Germline and junction disagree at one end, which may indicate a read error. CDR3 bases: TGTTCCAGCAGCACCGGGACAGTTGAAGCTTTCTTT. Translated, it gives CSSSTGTVEAFF. This chain joins TRBV7-9 and TRBJ1-1; 7 nucleotides line up with TRBD1. Germline CDR1 reads SEHNR; CDR2 reads FQNEAQ (reference sequence). The CDR3 covers 12 residues.